The source of this T cell receptor (beta chain) is a study of post-analysis software for immune sequencing data. Study overall: The study covered relapsing-remitting, secondary progressive and progressive-relapsing courses of multiple sclerosis. Study-level points and caveats: In multiple sclerosis, normalized Chao1 diversity was significantly below that of controls. TRBV5-6, TRBV5-1 and TRBV20-1 were among 4 or 5 TRBV segments more frequent in patients than controls.

The V segment lost 2 bases and the J segment 5 bases; nucleotides outside the gene matches: 4. CDR3 length equals 15 residues. Germline V gene sequence: CDR1 LNHNV, CDR2 YYDKDF (reference sequence). Comment on this clonotype: The antigen is undetermined.

The authors incorporated unique molecular identifiers into the TCR beta cDNA libraries. Via MiXCR, TCRdb re-called the PCR reads, giving one row per CDR3 protein. The sample yields about 820,000 distinct CDR3 sequences, 53% seen once. The receptor was derived from a girl aged 10-17 years with multiple sclerosis. The chain uses TRBV15 and TRBJ2-3, with 10 bases that match TRBD2. Sequenced: blood. CDR3 sequence (DNA): TGTGCCACCAGCAGACTAGCGGGAGAATTAGATACGCAGTATTTT. Protein product: CATSRLAGELDTQYF.